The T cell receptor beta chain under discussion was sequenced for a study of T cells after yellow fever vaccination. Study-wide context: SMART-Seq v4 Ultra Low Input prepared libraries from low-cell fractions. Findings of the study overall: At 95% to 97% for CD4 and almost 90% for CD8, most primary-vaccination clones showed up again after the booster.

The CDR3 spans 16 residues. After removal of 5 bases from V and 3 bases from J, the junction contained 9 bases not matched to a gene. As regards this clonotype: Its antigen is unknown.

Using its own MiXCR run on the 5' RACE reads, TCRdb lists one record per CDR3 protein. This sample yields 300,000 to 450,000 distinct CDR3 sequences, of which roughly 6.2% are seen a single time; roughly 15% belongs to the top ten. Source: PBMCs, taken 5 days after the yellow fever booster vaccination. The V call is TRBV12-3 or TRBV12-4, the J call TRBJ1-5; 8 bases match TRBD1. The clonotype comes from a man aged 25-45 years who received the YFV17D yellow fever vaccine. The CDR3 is CASSPRTGSINQPQHF. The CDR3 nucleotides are TGTGCCAGCAGTCCCCGGACAGGGAGCATCAATCAGCCCCAGCATTTT.